This T cell receptor beta chain was sequenced during a study of blood T cell repertoires in COVID-19. There are 15 residues in the CDR3. Germline assignment: CDR1 LNHNV and CDR2 YYDKDF (reference sequence). V lost 8 bases to trimming and J lost 3 bases; unmatched junction nucleotides: 10. This table comes from immunoSEQ multiplex PCR, and its TCRdb copy is limited to in-frame clones, with some not included. The sample has under 200,000 clones, roughly 91% seen once. Sequenced material: peripheral blood. This chain joins TRBV15 and TRBJ2-3; 8 nucleotides line up with TRBD2. This TCR derives from a man in his fifties who had recovered from COVID-19. The CDR3 region is CATSTRSGRTDTQYF. The CDR3 bases are TGTGCCACCTCCACCAGGAGCGGGAGAACAGATACGCAGTATTTT.